Below, 13 T cell receptor beta chains from the same sample are listed, as sequenced in a study of shared clonotypes between healthy human individuals. The repertoire was sequenced with immunoSEQ multiplex PCR; TCRdb's copy has only in-frame clones and lacks some. The table includes 330,000 or so clones, around two thirds detected once. Sequencing used memory CD4+ T cells sorted from blood. Indicated subset: CD45RA-negative fraction. The receptors stem from a man younger than 45 in good health.

The chain couples TRBV19 to TRBJ2-5; D not resolved. Trimming stripped 4 bases from V and 2 bases from J, with 11 bases between. Germline loops: CDR1 LNHDA, CDR2 SQIVND (reference sequence). The CDR3 sequence is 14 residues long. The CDR3 loop is CASSTVGTQETQYF. DNA of the CDR3: TGTGCCAGTAGTACGGTCGGCACACAAGAGACCCAGTACTTC.

This chain joins TRBV28 and TRBJ1-1; D gene ambiguous. The CDR3 length is 12 residues. Trimming took off 6 bases at V and 5 bases at J, with 10 bases between the two ends. In germline, CDR1 is MDHEN, CDR2 SYDVKM. CDR3 sequence (DNA): TGTGCCAGCAGGACACTGACTACTGAAGCTTTCTTT. Its translation: CASRTLTTEAFF.

This chain uses TRBV28 with TRBJ1-2; the D is unclear. Germline-derived CDR1 and CDR2 are MDHEN and SYDVKM. The CDR3 is 14 residues long. V was pared by 2 bases and J by 1 base, with 8 bases between. CDR3 coding DNA: TGTGCCAGCAGTTTAGCCAGAATTAACTATGGCTACACCTTC. Its protein product is CASSLARINYGYTF.

V and J are TRBV5-1 and TRBJ1-3; no reliable D call. The CDR3 length is 13 residues. Germline loops: CDR1 SGHRS, CDR2 YFSETQ. Trimming took off 4 bases at V and 4 bases at J, with 9 bases between the two ends. CDR3 nucleotides: TGCGCCAGCAGCATAGACCCGGGAAACACCATATATTTT. It translates to CASSIDPGNTIYF.

The V call is TRBV7-8, the J call TRBJ1-2, with a tentative D call TRBD1 (6 bases). V was clipped by 1 base and J by 9 bases, with 12 bases between them. This CDR3 spans 13 amino acids. The germline gives CDR1 SGHVS, CDR2 FQNEAQ. The CDR3 DNA is TGTGCCAGCAGCTTAGGGACAGTTTCTAGCTACACCTTC. This encodes CASSLGTVSSYTF.

The chain employs TRBV11-2 and TRBJ1-4; 8 nucleotides align to TRBD1. The CDR3 consists of 16 residues. Germline assignment: CDR1 SGHAT and CDR2 FQNNGV. The trim removed 5 bases at V and 4 bases at J, leaving 9 bases unmatched. CDR3 bases: TGTGCCAGCAGCACCGGGACAGGTCCCCTTAATGAAAAACTGTTTTTT. Protein: CASSTGTGPLNEKLFF.

The chain joins TRBV10-3 to TRBJ2-7; no clear D. CDR3 size: 14 residues. Germline V gene lookup returns CDR1 ENHRY and CDR2 SYGVKD. Deletions cut 0 bases from V and 2 bases from J, with 8 bases between. This CDR3 is CAISESARPYEQYF. The CDR3, as DNA: TGTGCCATCAGTGAGTCCGCAAGGCCCTACGAGCAGTACTTC.

V gene TRBV11-3 combines with J gene TRBJ1-1; D gene unclear. The CDR3 contains 13 residues. The germline V and J ends were trimmed by 0 bases and 0 bases, with 2 bases remaining between them. The germline V gene encodes CDR1 SGHNT and CDR2 YENEEA. The CDR3 bases are TGTGCCAGCAGCTTAGACGTGAACACTGAAGCTTTCTTT. Residues: CASSLDVNTEAFF.

This clone was detected a few times. Other DNA variants within this sample encode the same CDR3. This rearrangement joins TRBV5-1 to TRBJ2-2, with a weak D call TRBD1 (6 bases). There are 16 residues in the CDR3. V was shortened by 0 bases and J by 3 bases, with 12 bases between the two germline ends. Germline-derived CDR1 and CDR2 are SGHRS and YFSETQ. CDR3 sequence (DNA): TGCGCCAGCAGCTTGGGACCGACAGGTGACACCGGGGAGCTGTTTTTT. Translated, it gives CASSLGPTGDTGELFF.

The genes are TRBV27 and TRBJ1-5; 11 bases line up with TRBD1. V was clipped by 4 bases and J by 9 bases; unmatched bases: 2. Looked up from germline, CDR1 is MNHEY and CDR2 is SMNVEV (reference sequence). The CDR3 extends over 13 amino acids. The CDR3 DNA follows: TGTGCCAGCAGTTGGACAGGGGGCTGGCCCCAGCATTTT. It specifies CASSWTGGWPQHF.

The CDR3 sequence: CASSFAVGRGGEQYF. In DNA form, the CDR3 reads TGTGCCAGCAGCTTCGCCGTAGGTAGAGGAGGCGAGCAGTACTTC. The gene calls are TRBV7-6 and TRBJ2-7, with a tentative D call TRBD2 (5 bases). The V end was cut by 3 bases, the J end by 6 bases, with 18 bases between. Germline CDR1 and CDR2: SGHVS and FNYEAQ. The length of the CDR3 is 15 residues.

The J gene is TRBJ2-1, the V gene TRBV7-3; 7 bases line up with TRBD2. The length of the CDR3 is 16 residues. Germline CDR1 reads SGHTA; CDR2 reads FQGTGA. V dropped 5 bases and J dropped 2; count of bases not matched to a gene: 9. The CDR3 bases are TGTGCCAGCAGCAAAAGAGCGGGATCGGCCTACAATGAGCAGTTCTTC. Translating gives CASSKRAGSAYNEQFF.

The chain couples TRBV18 to TRBJ2-5, with D uncertain. Germline values: CDR1 KGHSH, CDR2 LQKENI. Deletions cut 0 bases from V and 7 bases from J, with 15 bases between. The CDR3 contains 15 residues. The CDR3 sequence is CASSPPAQSLGTQYF. The CDR3 DNA follows: TGTGCCAGCTCACCACCGGCACAAAGTCTGGGGACCCAGTACTTC.